These T cell receptor beta chains were read from a single sample in a study of T cell responses to AZD1222 COVID-19 vaccine. Measured with immunoSEQ multiplex PCR; TCRdb has only the in-frame clones, and not every one. The data show some 130,000 clones, 70% to 90% seen once. The sequenced sample was peripheral blood, obtained on day 0 of AZD1222 vaccination. The receptors originated from an adult in good health. CDR3s include the opening cysteine and the closing phenylalanine or tryptophan.

V gene | CDR3 protein
TRBV7-9 | CASSSPLRDEQFF
TRBV11-2 | CASSSQVSNQPQHF
TRBV2 | CASGNGWLGTF
TRBV3-1/TRBV3-2 | CASSHRTLEDTQYF
TRBV2 | CASRKDPSNQPQHF
TRBV6-5 | CASRPITAPGYGYTF
TRBV10-3 | CAISEPGQGDYGYTF
TRBV19 | CASSPIAGGSYNEQFF
TRBV25-1 | CASSPTKGGYTF
TRBV19 | CASSIWREAKTEAFF
TRBV9 | CASSARQGLLNTEAFF
TRBV19 | CASSIPPPLGQTYGYTF
TRBV5-1 | CASSLTGTYEQYF
TRBV5-6 | CASSLGRWAYYGYTF
TRBV14 | CASSQDLITEAFF
TRBV5-1 | CASSHRDRNNSPLHF
TRBV14 | CASSLLSGEKLFF
TRBV6-5 | CASSYSWGTEYNEQFF
TRBV27 | CASSLDRDTYEQYF
TRBV25-1 | CASSGAAYGYTF
TRBV5-1 | CASSFDPATNEKLFF
TRBV5-1 | CASSLVQGISGNTIYF
TRBV20-1 | CSASQMGDTEAFF
TRBV7-9 | CASSPGGGGEREKLFF
TRBV6-2/TRBV6-3 | CASSYSGRAQPQHF
TRBV6-1 | CASSEWGYGTDQDYGYTF
TRBV27 | CASSFRGGTEAFF
TRBV4-3 | CASSQGTPGANVLTF
TRBV7-8 | CASSQTGGFSYNEQFF
TRBV5-5 | CASSFGEYQPQHF
TRBV29-1 | CSVPPGYF
TRBV27 | CASAKLGALTDTQYF
TRBV10-3 | CAISEPREDGYTF
TRBV5-1 | CASSLVADYTDTQYF
TRBV18 | CASSLTEGVNTEAFF
TRBV2 | CASSFSTGVNTEAFF
TRBV4-3 | CASSQDLGGSYSNEQFF
TRBV5-1 | CASSSGRDRGYEQYF
TRBV7-2 | CASSLAPSRGYEQYF
TRBV6-5 | CASSYFGTSTSPLHF
TRBV2 | CASRKGQGWDGYTF
TRBV6-6 | CASSPHPSDRGNTEAFF
TRBV7-8 | CASSLEGTAYYSNQPQHF
TRBV28 | CASSPGGGNGELFF
TRBV19 | CASSMEGNYGYTF